This TCR beta chain was identified during a study of cytomegalovirus exposure and HLA in healthy donors. TCRdb's table, derived via immunoSEQ multiplex PCR, lists solely in-frame clones and lacks some. The sample consists of about 98,000 clones, more than 75% of them appearing once. Looked up from germline, CDR1 is MGHRA and CDR2 is YSYEKL. The CDR3 consists of 17 residues. V lost 1 base and J lost 1; bases outside the gene matches: 8. The sample consisted of PBMCs. V and J are TRBV4-1 and TRBJ2-7, with TRBD2 matching 9 bases. This sequence originates from a man between 18 and 35 years old in good health and CMV-seropositive. The CDR3, as DNA: TGCGCCAGCAGCCAAGCGGCTAGCGGGACGACTTCCTACGAGCAGTACTTC. This sequence encodes CASSQAASGTTSYEQYF.